The subject of this entry is one TCR beta chain. Its target is not known. The data belong to a study of PD-1 blockade in classical Hodgkin lymphoma. Study observations and caveats: CD4+ TCR diversity, unlike CD8+, climbed significantly by C4D1. Newly diagnosed and completely responding patients shared comparable baseline diversity. Baseline TCR diversity was reportedly lower in newly diagnosed patients than healthy donors.

Only in-frame clones appear in the TCRdb table, and some are missing; sequencing was by immunoSEQ multiplex PCR. The sample has 40,000 or so clones, about 89% seen once; the top ten hold 7% to 9.5%. The length of the CDR3 is 15 residues. V trimming: 0 bases; J trimming: 8 bases; junction bases outside the gene matches: 2. Germline CDR1 reads KGHSH; CDR2 reads LQKENI. After autologous stem cell transplantation all patients relapsed, and prior brentuximab vedotin exposure differed between cohorts. The sample here was peripheral blood mononuclear cells (PBMCs), taken at baseline. The chain recombines TRBV18 with TRBJ1-4, with 11 bases aligning to TRBD1. The sequence came from a human donor with classical Hodgkin lymphoma. CDR3 in DNA: TGTGCCAGCTCACCACCCGGGACAGGGGGAGAAAAACTGTTTTTT. Amino acids: CASSPPGTGGEKLFF.